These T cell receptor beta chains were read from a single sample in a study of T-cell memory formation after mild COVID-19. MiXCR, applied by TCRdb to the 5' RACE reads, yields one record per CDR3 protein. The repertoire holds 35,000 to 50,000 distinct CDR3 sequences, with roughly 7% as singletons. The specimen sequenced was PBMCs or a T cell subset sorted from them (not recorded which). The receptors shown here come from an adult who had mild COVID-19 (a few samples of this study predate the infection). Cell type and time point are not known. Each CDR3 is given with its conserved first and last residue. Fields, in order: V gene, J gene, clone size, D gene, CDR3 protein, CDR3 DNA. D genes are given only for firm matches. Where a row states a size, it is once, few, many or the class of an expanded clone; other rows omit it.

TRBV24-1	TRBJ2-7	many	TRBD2	CATRTSVAYEQYF	TGTGCCACCAGAACTAGCGTTGCCTACGAGCAGTACTTC
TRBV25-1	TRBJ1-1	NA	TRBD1	CASTDPGQGNTEAFF	TGTGCCAGCACCGACCCTGGACAGGGGAACACTGAAGCTTTCTTT
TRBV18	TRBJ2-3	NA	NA	CASSPAGQGTDTQYF	TGTGCCAGCTCACCGGCAGGGCAAGGCACAGATACGCAGTATTTT
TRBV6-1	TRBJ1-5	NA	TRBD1	CATRTGVGNQPQHF	TGTGCCACCCGGACAGGGGTTGGCAATCAGCCCCAGCATTTT
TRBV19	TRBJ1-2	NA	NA	CASSSDGSGYTF	TGTGCCAGTAGTTCGGACGGTTCCGGCTACACCTTC
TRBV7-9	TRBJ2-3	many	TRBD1	CASSLGSTGARTDTQYF	TGTGCCAGCAGCTTAGGTTCGACAGGGGCCAGGACAGATACGCAGTATTTT
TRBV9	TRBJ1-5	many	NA	CASSVTGGEQPQHF	TGTGCCAGCAGCGTAACGGGGGGCGAGCAGCCCCAGCATTTT
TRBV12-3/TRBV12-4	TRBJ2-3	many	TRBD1	CASSSTGGRTQYF	TGTGCCAGCAGTTCGACAGGGGGCCGGACGCAGTATTTT
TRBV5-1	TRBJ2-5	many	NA	CASSLDVGPEETQYF	TGCGCCAGCAGCTTGGACGTTGGACCAGAAGAGACCCAGTACTTC
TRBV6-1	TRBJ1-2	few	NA	CASNDAGETYGYTF	TGTGCCAGCAATGATGCAGGGGAGACCTATGGCTACACCTTC
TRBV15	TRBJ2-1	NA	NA	CATSLGSGGYNEQFF	TGTGCCACCAGCCTGGGGAGCGGAGGGTACAATGAGCAGTTCTTC
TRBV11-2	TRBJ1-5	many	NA	CASSHGGQPQHF	TGTGCCAGCTCCCACGGGGGTCAGCCCCAGCATTTT
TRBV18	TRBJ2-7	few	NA	CASSPPSSYEQYF	TGTGCCAGCTCACCACCGAGTTCCTACGAGCAGTACTTC
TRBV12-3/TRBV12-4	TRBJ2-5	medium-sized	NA	CASSSGETQYF	TGTGCCAGCAGTTCGGGAGAGACCCAGTACTTC
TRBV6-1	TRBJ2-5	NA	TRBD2	CASSTSSRTSGRQTQYF	TGTGCCAGCAGTACATCCTCTAGGACTAGCGGGAGGCAGACCCAGTACTTC
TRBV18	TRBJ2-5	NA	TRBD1	CASSRDRAGETQYF	TGTGCCAGCTCACGGGACAGGGCCGGAGAGACCCAGTACTTC
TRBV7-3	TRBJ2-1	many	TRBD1	CASSKTGGSAGVVFF	TGTGCCAGCAGCAAGACAGGGGGCTCAGCGGGAGTGGTGTTCTTC
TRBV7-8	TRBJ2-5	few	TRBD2	CASSKWTSDQETQYF	TGTGCCAGCAGCAAATGGACTAGCGACCAAGAGACCCAGTACTTC
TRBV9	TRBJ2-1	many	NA	CASSTGTLAYNEQFF	TGTGCCAGCAGCACGGGAACTCTCGCCTACAATGAGCAGTTCTTC
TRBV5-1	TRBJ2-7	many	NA	CASSLAGNYEQYF	TGCGCCAGCAGCTTGGCGGGGAATTACGAGCAGTACTTC
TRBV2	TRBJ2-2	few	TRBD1	CASNGRDRRTTTGELFF	TGTGCCAGCAATGGTAGGGACAGGCGAACGACCACCGGGGAGCTGTTTTTT
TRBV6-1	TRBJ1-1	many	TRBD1	CASSESQGASEAFF	TGTGCCAGCAGTGAAAGCCAGGGGGCTTCTGAAGCTTTCTTT
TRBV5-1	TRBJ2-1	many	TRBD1	CASLPGTGDLFNEQFF	TGCGCCAGCCTGCCCGGGACAGGGGATTTATTCAATGAGCAGTTCTTC
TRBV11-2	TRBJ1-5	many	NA	CASSLNGGASNQPQHF	TGTGCCAGCAGCCTAAATGGGGGGGCTAGCAATCAGCCCCAGCATTTT
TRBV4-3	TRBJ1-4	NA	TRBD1	CASRLTGGYNEKLFF	TGCGCCAGCAGGCTGACAGGGGGCTATAATGAAAAACTGTTTTTT
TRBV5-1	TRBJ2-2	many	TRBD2	CASSLGLAEFTGELFF	TGCGCCAGCAGCTTGGGCCTAGCGGAGTTCACCGGGGAGCTGTTTTTT
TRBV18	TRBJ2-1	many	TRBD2	CASSPPSTSGGMEQFF	TGTGCCAGCTCACCACCTTCGACTAGCGGGGGTATGGAGCAGTTCTTC
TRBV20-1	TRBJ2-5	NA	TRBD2	CSALNSGEETQYF	TGCAGTGCTTTAAATAGCGGGGAAGAGACCCAGTACTTC